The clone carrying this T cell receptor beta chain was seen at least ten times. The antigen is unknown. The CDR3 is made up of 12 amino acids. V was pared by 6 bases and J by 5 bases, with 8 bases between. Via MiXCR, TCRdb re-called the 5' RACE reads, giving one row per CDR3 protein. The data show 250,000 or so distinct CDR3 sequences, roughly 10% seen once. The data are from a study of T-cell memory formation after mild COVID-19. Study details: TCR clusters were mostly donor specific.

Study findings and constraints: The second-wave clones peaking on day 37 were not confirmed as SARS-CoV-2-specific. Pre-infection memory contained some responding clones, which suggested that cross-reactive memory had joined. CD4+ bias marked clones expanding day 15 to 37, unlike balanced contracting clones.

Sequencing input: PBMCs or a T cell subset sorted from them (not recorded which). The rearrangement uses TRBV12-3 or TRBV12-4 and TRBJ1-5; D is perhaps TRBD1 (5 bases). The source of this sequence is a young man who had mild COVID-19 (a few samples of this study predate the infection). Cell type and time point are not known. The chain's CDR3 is CASRGTHQPQHF. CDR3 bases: TGTGCCAGCAGGGGGACCCATCAGCCCCAGCATTTT.